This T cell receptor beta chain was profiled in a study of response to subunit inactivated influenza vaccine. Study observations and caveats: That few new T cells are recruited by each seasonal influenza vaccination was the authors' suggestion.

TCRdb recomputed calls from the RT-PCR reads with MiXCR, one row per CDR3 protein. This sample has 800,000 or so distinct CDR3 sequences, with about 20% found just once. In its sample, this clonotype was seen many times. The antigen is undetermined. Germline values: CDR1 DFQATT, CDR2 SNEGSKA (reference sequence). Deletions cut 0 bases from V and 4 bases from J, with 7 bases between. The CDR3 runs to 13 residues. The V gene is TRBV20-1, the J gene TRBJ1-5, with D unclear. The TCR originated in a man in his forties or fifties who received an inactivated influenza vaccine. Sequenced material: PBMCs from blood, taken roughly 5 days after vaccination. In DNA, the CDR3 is TGCAGTGCTAGAGATCTGTGGAATCAGCCCCAGCATTTT. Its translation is CSARDLWNQPQHF.